This is a list of T cell receptor beta chains from one sample in a study of graft-versus-host responses after intestinal transplantation. TCRdb's copy holds only in-frame clones and misses some; the assay was immunoSEQ multiplex PCR. The sample lists about 92,000 clones; under 95% were seen once. Their antigen targets remain unknown. The sample consisted of unstimulated CD8+ T cells sorted from spleen or lymph node cells, taken before intestinal transplant. The receptors come from a human donor who received an intestinal transplant. The CDR3 runs from the conserved cysteine through the conserved F or W. The D gene is left open where the match is weak. Clone size, where shown, is once, few, many, or a class for clones that have expanded.

j_call	v_call	clone_size	d_call	cdr3_aa	cdr3_nt
TRBJ1-6	TRBV27	-	-	CASGTLSPGVPAFNSPLHF	TGTGCCAGCGGAACACTATCGCCCGGCGTACCGGCATTTAATTCACCCCTCCACTTT
TRBJ2-5	TRBV29-1	-	TRBD1	CSVPRGDRETQYF	TGCAGCGTACCCAGGGGGGACAGGGAGACCCAGTACTTC
TRBJ2-7	TRBV7-3	-	-	CASSLPRGSYEQYF	TGTGCCAGCAGCTTACCCAGGGGTTCCTACGAGCAGTACTTC
TRBJ2-7	TRBV6-6	once	-	CASSLAGETYEQYF	TGTGCCAGCAGTCTTGCAGGGGAAACCTACGAGCAGTACTTC
TRBJ1-1	TRBV7-3	-	-	CASSEGQGTNTEAFF	TGTGCCAGCAGCGAGGGGCAGGGCACGAACACTGAAGCTTTCTTT
TRBJ2-3	TRBV9	once	-	CASSESGTDTQYF	TGTGCCAGCAGCGAGTCAGGTACAGATACGCAGTATTTT
TRBJ2-7	TRBV6-5	-	TRBD1	CASSPQGVEQYF	TGTGCCAGCAGTCCCCAGGGGGTTGAGCAGTACTTC
TRBJ2-3	TRBV13	-	-	CASRGITRGSSTDTQYF	TGTGCCAGCAGAGGGATTACCCGGGGCTCTAGCACAGATACGCAGTATTTT
TRBJ2-1	TRBV30	once	-	CAWKIFEGLPYNEQFF	TGTGCCTGGAAAATTTTCGAGGGCCTCCCTTACAATGAGCAGTTCTTC
TRBJ2-2	TRBV7-6	-	-	CASSLDLPGELFF	TGTGCCAGCAGCTTAGACCTACCCGGGGAGCTGTTTTTT
TRBJ2-5	TRBV21-1	once	-	CASSGRLAGEETQYF	TGTGCCAGCAGCGGGCGACTAGCGGGAGAAGAGACCCAGTACTTC
TRBJ1-5	TRBV15	-	-	CATSRDIAGMQPQHF	TGTGCCACCAGCAGAGATATCGCAGGGATGCAGCCCCAGCATTTT
TRBJ2-5	TRBV5-4	-	TRBD2	CASSLILSGTWETQYF	TGTGCCAGCAGCTTGATTCTTAGCGGGACTTGGGAGACCCAGTACTTC
TRBJ2-7	TRBV4-1	-	TRBD1	CASSPSTGGYEQYF	TGCGCCAGCAGCCCTTCGACAGGGGGATACGAGCAGTACTTC
TRBJ1-1	TRBV4-1	-	TRBD1	CASSHPRGQGEAFF	TGCGCCAGCAGCCACCCCAGGGGGCAAGGTGAAGCTTTCTTT
TRBJ1-1	TRBV14	-	-	CASSPQGTEAFF	TGTGCCAGCAGCCCCCAAGGCACTGAAGCTTTCTTT
TRBJ2-3	TRBV6-5	-	TRBD2	CASSYGVAGVDTQYF	TGTGCCAGCAGTTACGGGGTAGCGGGAGTTGATACGCAGTATTTT
TRBJ1-1	TRBV2	-	-	CASRSVAEAFF	TGTGCCAGCAGGTCGGTCGCTGAAGCTTTCTTT
TRBJ2-5	TRBV6-5	-	TRBD2	CASSPSSGRSETRYF	TGTGCCAGCAGCCCCTCTAGCGGGAGGTCGGAGACCCGGTACTTC
TRBJ2-7	TRBV7-2	-	TRBD2	CASRKREPSHEQYF	TGTGCCAGCAGAAAGCGGGAGCCGAGCCACGAGCAGTACTTC
TRBJ2-3	TRBV6-5	-	-	CASSYGGTVADTQYF	TGTGCCAGCAGTTACGGGGGGACAGTAGCAGATACGCAGTATTTT
TRBJ2-1	TRBV29-1	-	-	CSVVTGSNNEQFF	TGCAGCGTTGTCACCGGGAGCAACAATGAGCAGTTCTTC
TRBJ1-6	TRBV27	-	-	CASSLTWFRSPLHF	TGTGCCAGCAGTTTAACCTGGTTCCGCTCACCCCTCCACTTT
TRBJ2-5	TRBV6-5	-	-	CASSYGDFRGETQYF	TGTGCCAGCAGTTACGGAGACTTCAGGGGAGAGACCCAGTACTTC
TRBJ2-1	TRBV11-3	-	-	CASSLSRSDNEQFF	TGTGCCAGCAGCTTATCTCGGAGCGACAATGAGCAGTTCTTC